Given below is one T cell receptor beta chain in context. Antigen unknown. Produced via immunoSEQ multiplex PCR; TCRdb's table is partial and in-frame only. The table has over 5,000 clones, approximately 30% seen once. This sample was included in a study of T cell clones after liver transplantation. Sequencing of dividing CFSE-low cells from the MLR defined alloreactive TCRbeta sequences. Source material: CD4+ T cells from cultured PBMCs. This TCR was sampled from a human patient who received a liver transplant. Some T cells may be graft donor cells.

The chain's CDR3 is CASTLVQGNTEAFF. DNA for the CDR3: TGTGCCAGCACCTTAGTCCAGGGGAACACTGAAGCTTTCTTT. The chain employs TRBV6-5 and TRBJ1-1, with D maybe TRBD1 (5 bases). Per the germline V gene, CDR1 is MNHEY and CDR2 is SVGAGI. This CDR3 contains 14 residues. The V gene lost 7 bases and the J gene lost 1 base, with 13 bases spanning the gap.